A single sample gave rise to the 26 T cell receptor beta chains below, sequenced in a study of blood T cell repertoires in COVID-19. TCRdb's table, derived via immunoSEQ multiplex PCR, lists solely in-frame clones and lacks some. The table lists approximately 77,000 clones, around 88% of them singletons. What was sequenced was peripheral blood. The source is a woman aged 80 or older with acute or convalescent COVID-19.

The V and J genes are TRBV7-2 and TRBJ2-7; 9 bases fit TRBD2. The V gene end was trimmed by 4 bases and the J gene end by 6 bases; junction bases not matched to a gene: 7. The CDR3 extends over 14 amino acids. CDR1 is SGHTA, CDR2 FQGNSA, per germline. CDR3 protein: CASSSRVAGVEQYF. The CDR3 DNA follows: TGTGCCAGCAGCTCCCGGGTAGCGGGGGTCGAGCAGTACTTC. The variable domain in full, with the rest retrieved from reference TRBV7-2 and TRBJ2-7, is GAGVSQSPSNKVTEKGKDVELRCDPISGHTALYWYRQSLGQGLEFLIYFQGNSAPDKSGLPSDRFSAERTGGSVSTLTIQRTQQEDSAVYLCASSSRVAGVEQYFGPGTRLTVT.

This chain links TRBV5-5 with TRBJ2-3; 14 nucleotides line up with TRBD2. With 4 bases clipped from V and 7 bases from J, the junction kept 11 bases outside the gene matches. Germline values: CDR1 SGHKS, CDR2 YYEKEE (reference sequence). The length of the CDR3 is 17 residues. The CDR3 nucleotides are TGTGCCAGCAGCATATCGCCCGGGACTAGCGGGAGCTATACGCAGTATTTT. Translation gives CASSISPGTSGSYTQYF.

The chain links TRBV7-2 to TRBJ2-1; tentative D call: TRBD1 (6 bases). Germline CDR1 SGHTA, CDR2 FQGNSA. The CDR3 contains 13 residues. V was cut by 5 bases and J by 7 bases, with 12 bases left in between. The CDR3 sequence: CASSIIRGNEQFF. The DNA for the CDR3 is TGTGCCAGCAGCATCATCAGGGGAAATGAGCAGTTCTTC.

The V call is TRBV7-2, the J call TRBJ1-6; D might be TRBD1 (5 bases). The CDR3 runs 14 residues. Germline V CDR1 and CDR2: SGHTA, FQGNSA. V lost 4 bases, J lost 7 bases, and 11 bases lay in between. This CDR3 is CASSSTESNSPLHF. The CDR3 DNA sequence: TGTGCCAGCAGCTCGACAGAGTCCAATTCACCCCTCCACTTT.

This clone was observed once. The V gene is TRBV19, the J gene TRBJ2-5, with 10 bases aligning to TRBD1. This CDR3 has 14 amino acids. Germline V gene lookup returns CDR1 LNHDA and CDR2 SQIVND (reference sequence). V lost 4 bases and J lost 4; bases outside the gene matches: 3. Here the CDR3 DNA reads TGTGCCAGTAGTACCCGGACAGGGGGAGAGACCCAGTACTTC. Translated, it gives CASSTRTGGETQYF.

The chain links TRBV9 to TRBJ2-3; D gene uncertain. Looked up from germline, CDR1 is SGDLS and CDR2 is YYNGEE. CDR3 size: 16 residues. V lost 4 bases to trimming and J lost 2 bases, with 17 bases between them. CDR3 DNA: TGTGCCAGCAGCTCCCCCCCAGGAACCCACACAGATACGCAGTATTTT. This encodes CASSSPPGTHTDTQYF.

The chain uses TRBV7-2 and TRBJ1-2; D uncertain. V shed 0 bases and J shed 6 bases, with 11 bases lying between them. CDR1 SGHTA and CDR2 FQGNSA come from the germline V gene. The CDR3 is made up of 14 amino acids. The CDR3 reads CASSLAGLADGYTF. CDR3 sequence (DNA): TGTGCCAGCAGCTTAGCCGGACTCGCCGATGGCTACACCTTC.

This clone was seen only a few times. The genes are TRBV6-5 and TRBJ1-3; 7 bases fit TRBD1. The germline gives CDR1 MNHEY, CDR2 SVGAGI. The CDR3 sequence is 15 residues long. V was pared by 6 bases and J by 1 base, with 6 bases of the junction left unmatched. This chain's CDR3 is CASRPDRFSGNTIYF. The CDR3 bases are TGTGCCAGCAGGCCGGACAGGTTTTCTGGAAACACCATATATTTT.

This clone was recorded once. The J gene is TRBJ2-3, the V gene TRBV24-1; 7 bases fit TRBD1. Germline trimming cut 3 bases from V and 6 bases from J; bases unmatched to any gene: 8. CDR1 and CDR2 (germline): KGHDR, SFDVKD. The CDR3 has 15 amino acids. The CDR3 nucleotides read TGTGCCACCAGTGATACGGGACAGATGGCGGATACGCAGTATTTT. Protein product: CATSDTGQMADTQYF.

The gene calls are TRBV19 and TRBJ2-3; 9 nucleotides line up with TRBD2. With 5 bases clipped from V and 2 bases from J, the junction kept 5 bases outside the gene matches. CDR1 and CDR2 from the germline V gene are LNHDA and SQIVND (reference sequence). This CDR3 spans 15 amino acids. Here the CDR3 DNA reads TGTGCCAGTAGTCCCCTAGCGGGGAACACAGATACGCAGTATTTT. Its translation is CASSPLAGNTDTQYF.

The chain has TRBV6-1 and TRBJ2-2, with D uncertain. There are 18 residues in the CDR3. V was shortened by 4 bases and J by 1 base, with 19 bases between the two germline ends. The germline V gene encodes CDR1 MNHNS and CDR2 SASEGT. CDR3 residues: CASSAQSVVTKNTGELFF. The DNA for the CDR3 is TGTGCCAGCAGTGCTCAGAGCGTCGTCACCAAGAACACCGGGGAGCTGTTTTTT.

The chain has TRBV24-1 and TRBJ1-2; TRBD1 aligns across 9 bases. Looked up from germline, CDR1 is KGHDR and CDR2 is SFDVKD. The CDR3 loop spans 17 amino acids. Trimming at V came to 4 bases and at J to 3 bases, leaving 11 bases not matched to a gene. The DNA of the CDR3 is TGTGCCACCAGTGACCTGACCCGGGACAGGGCCGACTATGGCTACACCTTC. It encodes CATSDLTRDRADYGYTF.

This clone was detected only a few times. The V and J genes are TRBV2 and TRBJ2-3, with TRBD1 identical over 8 bases. This CDR3 contains 13 residues. J gave up 5 bases and V 8 bases, and 6 bases lay outside the gene matches. The germline V gene encodes CDR1 SNHLY and CDR2 FYNNEI. In DNA, the CDR3 is TGTGCCAGCTGCGGACAGGGTGGAGATACGCAGTATTTT. Residues: CASCGQGGDTQYF.

This clone was seen a single time. This chain connects TRBV5-1 to TRBJ1-1; 9 bases line up with TRBD1. This CDR3 has 14 residues. Looked up from germline, CDR1 is SGHRS and CDR2 is YFSETQ. V shed 0 bases and J 11 bases; nucleotides not matched to a gene: 8. The CDR3 coding sequence is TGCGCCAGCAGCTTGGGGGACAGGGCGGGTTTGGCTTTCTTT. It specifies CASSLGDRAGLAFF.

The V gene is TRBV5-1, the J gene TRBJ2-2; possible D gene TRBD1, 6 bases. This CDR3 contains 13 residues. V lost 5 bases, J lost 3 bases, and 8 bases lay in between. CDR1 SGHRS and CDR2 YFSETQ come from the germline V gene. The CDR3 spells CASSEGDTGELFF. CDR3 DNA: TGCGCCAGCAGTGAGGGGGACACCGGGGAGCTGTTTTTT.

V gene TRBV10-3 combines with J gene TRBJ2-3; TRBD2 agrees at 9 bases. The CDR3 contains 15 residues. Germline V gene sequence: CDR1 ENHRY, CDR2 SYGVKD. J lost 5 bases, V lost 2 bases, and 5 bases had no gene match. CDR3 coding DNA: TGTGCCATCAGTGAGGCGGGAGGGTTGGGAGATACGCAGTATTTT. Its translation is CAISEAGGLGDTQYF.

The chain combines TRBV18 with TRBJ1-1; maybe TRBD1 (6 bases). Trimming took 2 bases from V and 0 from J, leaving 10 bases between them. Germline CDR1 KGHSH, CDR2 LQKENI. The CDR3 loop spans 15 amino acids. The CDR3 reads CASSPGGAMNTEAFF. The CDR3 DNA sequence: TGTGCCAGCTCACCAGGGGGGGCTATGAACACTGAAGCTTTCTTT.

The V gene is TRBV2, the J gene TRBJ1-5; unclear D gene. CDR1 is SNHLY and CDR2 is FYNNEI in the germline V gene. CDR3 size: 14 residues. V lost 3 bases and J 2 bases, leaving 8 bases between the germline ends. This chain's CDR3 is CASSEVRGNQPQHF. CDR3 DNA: TGTGCCAGCAGTGAGGTGAGGGGCAATCAGCCCCAGCATTTT.

This chain uses TRBV5-4 with TRBJ2-1; 7 bases map to TRBD1. Germline V gene data show CDR1 as SGHNT and CDR2 as YYREEE (reference sequence). V was pared by 4 bases and J by 0 bases, with 4 bases of the junction left unmatched. The CDR3 spans 15 residues. Here the CDR3 reads CASSLGQNSYNEQFF. As DNA, the CDR3 is TGTGCCAGCAGCCTGGGACAGAACTCCTACAATGAGCAGTTCTTC.

The genes are TRBV18 and TRBJ2-1; D is unclear. Germline loops: CDR1 KGHSH, CDR2 LQKENI. The CDR3 contains 13 residues. The V end lost 5 bases, the J end lost 5 bases, and 10 bases lay between the germline ends. CDR3 sequence (DNA): TGTGCCAGCTCAGCCACCCGGGACAATGAGCAGTTCTTC. This encodes CASSATRDNEQFF.

The J gene is TRBJ2-7, the V gene TRBV5-1; D possibly corresponds to TRBD2 (6 bases). CDR1 and CDR2 from the germline V gene are SGHRS and YFSETQ. V lost 4 bases and J lost 10, with 21 bases in between. CDR3 length equals 14 residues. The CDR3 DNA reads TGCGCCAGCAGCACCCGGCCGCGGGGCGGTGAACAGTACTTC. Translated: CASSTRPRGGEQYF.

V usage is TRBV9 and J usage is TRBJ1-2; tentatively, D is TRBD1 (5 bases). The V and J ends lost 4 bases and 11 bases respectively, with 21 bases between them. Per germline, CDR1 SGDLS and CDR2 YYNGEE. The CDR3 has 14 residues. CDR3 loop: CASSPQMSTATYTF. The DNA for the CDR3 is TGTGCCAGCAGCCCCCAAATGTCGACAGCCACTTACACCTTC.

V usage is TRBV2 and J usage is TRBJ2-4; 12 bases are a match to TRBD2. Unmatched junction bases numbered 10, after V lost 5 bases and J lost 8 bases. Germline V gene lookup returns CDR1 SNHLY and CDR2 FYNNEI. The CDR3 runs 16 residues. CDR3 nucleotides: TGTGCCAGCAGTCTACGGACTAGCGGGGAGGGGGACATTCAGTACTTC. It specifies CASSLRTSGEGDIQYF.

The gene calls are TRBV18 and TRBJ2-6; 8 nucleotides agree with TRBD2. The V segment lost 5 bases and the J segment 0 bases; nucleotides outside the gene matches: 12. This CDR3 spans 19 amino acids. In germline, CDR1 is KGHSH, CDR2 LQKENI. DNA of the CDR3: TGTGCCAGCTCATTTATCAGGACTAGCACCAACTCTGGGGCCAACGTCCTGACTTTC. It codes for CASSFIRTSTNSGANVLTF.

As regards this clone: The sample contains more than one DNA sequence encoding this CDR3. The rearrangement links TRBV9 to TRBJ2-7; TRBD2 agrees at 10 bases. CDR1 is SGDLS, CDR2 YYNGEE, per germline. This CDR3 has 15 residues. V lost 4 bases and J lost 0; bases outside the gene matches: 4. The CDR3 DNA reads TGTGCCAGCAGCCCGGGACTAGCGAACTCCTACGAGCAGTACTTC. It translates to CASSPGLANSYEQYF.

In DNA, the CDR3 is TGTGCCAGCAGCCCCGGGACAGGGGTTGGGGCCAACGTCCTGACTTTC. This sequence encodes CASSPGTGVGANVLTF. J is TRBJ2-6 and V is TRBV9, with TRBD1 identical over 10 bases. This CDR3 spans 16 amino acids. Germline loops: CDR1 SGDLS, CDR2 YYNGEE. The V segment lost 4 bases and the J segment 3 bases; nucleotides outside the gene matches: 4.